What follows is one T cell receptor (beta chain) and its context. The antigen is unknown. This CDR3 spans 14 amino acids. Germline CDR1 reads DFQATT; CDR2 reads SNEGSKA (reference sequence). Trimming took 1 base from V and 3 from J, leaving 11 bases between them. Each CDR3 protein is one row after TCRdb ran MiXCR on the reads. Among about 310,000 distinct CDR3 sequences listed, around 10% were seen once. The data originate from a study of T cell repertoires in cytomegalovirus infection. Study-wide context: Public TCR beta signatures indicated both CMV infection and matching HLA type. Study-wide points: HLA-C-restricted CMV clonotypes gave the most frequent clonotype in two of eight donors.

Sequenced material: PBMCs. This rearrangement joins TRBV20-1 to TRBJ2-3; the D gene is possibly TRBD2 (7 bases). This receptor was taken from a human donor in good health (CMV status not recorded). Some clones in this sample may be carry-over from other donors' samples. The CDR3 is CSARAGGGTDTQYF. CDR3 nucleotide sequence: TGCAGTGCTAGAGCGGGGGGCGGGACAGATACGCAGTATTTT.